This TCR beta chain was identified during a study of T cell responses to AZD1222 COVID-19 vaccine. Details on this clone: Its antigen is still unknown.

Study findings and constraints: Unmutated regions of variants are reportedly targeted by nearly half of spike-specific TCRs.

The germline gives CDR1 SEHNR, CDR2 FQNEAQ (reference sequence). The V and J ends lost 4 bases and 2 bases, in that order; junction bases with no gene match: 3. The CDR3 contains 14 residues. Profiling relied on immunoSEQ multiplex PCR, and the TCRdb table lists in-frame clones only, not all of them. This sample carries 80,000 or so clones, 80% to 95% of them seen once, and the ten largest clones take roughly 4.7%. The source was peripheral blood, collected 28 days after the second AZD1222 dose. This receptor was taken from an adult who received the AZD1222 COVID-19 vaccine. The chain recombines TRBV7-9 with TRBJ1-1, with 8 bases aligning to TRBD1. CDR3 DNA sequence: TGTGCCAGCAGCTCGACAGGGGCAAACACTGAAGCTTTCTTT. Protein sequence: CASSSTGANTEAFF.